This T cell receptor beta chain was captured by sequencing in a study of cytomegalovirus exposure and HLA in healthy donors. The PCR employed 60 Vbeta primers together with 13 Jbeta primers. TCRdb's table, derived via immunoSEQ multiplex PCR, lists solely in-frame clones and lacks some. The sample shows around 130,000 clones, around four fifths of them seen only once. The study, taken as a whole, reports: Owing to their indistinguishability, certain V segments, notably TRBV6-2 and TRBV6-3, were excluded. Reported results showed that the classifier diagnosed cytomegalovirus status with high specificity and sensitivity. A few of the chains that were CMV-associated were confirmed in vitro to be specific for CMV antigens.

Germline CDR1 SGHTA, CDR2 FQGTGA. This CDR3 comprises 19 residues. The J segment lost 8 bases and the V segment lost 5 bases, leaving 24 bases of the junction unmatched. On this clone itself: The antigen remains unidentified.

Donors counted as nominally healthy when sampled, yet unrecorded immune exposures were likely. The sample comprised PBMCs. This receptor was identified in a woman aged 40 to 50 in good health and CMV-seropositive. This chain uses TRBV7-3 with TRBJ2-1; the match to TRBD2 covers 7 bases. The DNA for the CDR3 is TGTGCCAGCAGCGACGGGACTACCAAGCAAACCTCGCGGGTCGATGAGCAGTTCTTC. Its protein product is CASSDGTTKQTSRVDEQFF.